This entry concerns a single T cell receptor beta chain. This sample was taken from a study of blood T cell repertoires in COVID-19. The wider study: Sources were T cells, B-cell-depleted T cells, or PBMCs; the material itself was cDNA or gDNA.

There are 13 residues in the CDR3. The V gene end was trimmed by 6 bases and the J gene end by 5 bases; junction bases not matched to a gene: 3. Germline V gene lookup returns CDR1 MNHEY and CDR2 SVGAGI. Under the authors' procedure: The authors estimated nucleated cell counts from reference gene primer amplification. Assay: immunoSEQ multiplex PCR; the TCRdb copy retains only in-frame clones and omits some. V and J calls and clone size come straight from that table; D and trimming were deduced from the DNA. Altogether 200,000 or so clones are present, roughly nine tenths being singletons, with the ten largest covering around 2.3%.

This chain uses TRBV6-5 with TRBJ1-4; 7 positions agree with TRBD1. The sample was peripheral blood. The source of this sequence is a man between 65 and 79 years old with active or convalescent COVID-19. This CDR3 reads CASRTGWNEKLFF. CDR3 bases: TGTGCCAGCAGGACAGGGTGGAATGAAAAACTGTTTTTT.